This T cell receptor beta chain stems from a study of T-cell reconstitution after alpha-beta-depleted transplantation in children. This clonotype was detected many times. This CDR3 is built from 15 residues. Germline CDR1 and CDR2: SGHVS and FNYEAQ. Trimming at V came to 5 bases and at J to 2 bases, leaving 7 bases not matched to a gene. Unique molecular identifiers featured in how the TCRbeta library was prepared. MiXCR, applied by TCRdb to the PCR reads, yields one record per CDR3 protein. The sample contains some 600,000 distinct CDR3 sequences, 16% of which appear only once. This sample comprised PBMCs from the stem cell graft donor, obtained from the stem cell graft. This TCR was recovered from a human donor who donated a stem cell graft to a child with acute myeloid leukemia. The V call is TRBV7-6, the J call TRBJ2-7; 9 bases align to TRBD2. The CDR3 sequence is CASSAGLAIPYEQYV. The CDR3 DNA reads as TGTGCCAGCAGCGCCGGACTAGCGATTCCCTACGAGCAGTACGTC.